One sample yielded the 32 T cell receptor beta chains listed below, sequenced in a study of CD8+ T cells in alopecia areata. cDNA prepared by RNA extraction and subsequent reverse transcription served as the template for sequencing. Here immunoSEQ multiplex PCR was the method, and the copy in TCRdb shows in-frame clones only, minus some. The data hold approximately 210,000 clones, with around three fifths observed a single time. Regarding treatment: oral pan-JAK inhibitor, 5-10 mg twice daily. This sample comprised CD4+ T cells sorted from blood, obtained at week 49, from a patient treated with tofacitinib. Receptors were obtained from a human donor with alopecia areata.

The chain combines TRBV7-9 with TRBJ1-1, with D hard to call. Looked up from germline, CDR1 is SEHNR and CDR2 is FQNEAQ (reference sequence). The CDR3 contains 14 residues. V lost 1 base, J lost 8 bases, and 14 bases lay in between. In nucleotides, the CDR3 is TGTGCCAGCAGCTTAGGGTCAGTTGGAGGCGAAGCTTTCTTT. This translates into CASSLGSVGGEAFF. The entire variable domain, with the rest obtained from reference TRBV7-9 and TRBJ1-1, is as follows: DTGVSQNPRHKITKRGQNVTFRCDPISEHNRLYWYRQTLGQGPEFLTYFQNEAQLEKSRLLSDRFSAERPKGSFSTLEIQRTEQGDSAMYLCASSLGSVGGEAFFGQGTRLTVV.

V gene TRBV7-2 combines with J gene TRBJ2-5; tentative D call: TRBD1 (6 bases). The end of the DNA aligns better with TRBJ2-7, so the J call may be wrong. This CDR3 has 14 residues. Germline loops: CDR1 SGHTA, CDR2 FQGNSA. This CDR3 is CASSWGQGSYEQYF. In DNA, the CDR3 is TGTGCCAGCAGCTGGGGCCAGGGGTCCTACGAGCAGTACTTC.

This sequence joins TRBV7-2 and TRBJ2-7; D might be TRBD2 (5 bases). Per germline, CDR1 SGHTA and CDR2 FQGNSA. V was pared by 8 bases and J by 7 bases, with 15 bases between. This CDR3 is built from 12 residues. CDR3 DNA: TGTGCCAGCCTTGGCGGGCAATGGGAGCAGTACTTC. Translating it yields CASLGGQWEQYF.

This chain joins TRBV29-1 and TRBJ2-5; D call uncertain. The CDR3 is 13 amino acids. CDR1 SQVTM and CDR2 ANQGSEA come from the germline V gene. The V and J ends lost 5 bases and 1 base respectively, with 11 bases between them. Written as DNA, the CDR3 is TGCAGCGTTAGGACCATCCTCCAAGAGACCCAGTACTTC. Encoded protein: CSVRTILQETQYF.

This clone was counted a few times. The chain carries TRBV15 and TRBJ1-2; D unclear. CDR1 LNHNV and CDR2 YYDKDF come from the germline V gene (reference sequence). The CDR3 extends over 15 amino acids. Trimming removed 1 base at V and 7 bases at J, with 16 bases between. In DNA, the CDR3 is TGTGCCACCAGCAGAGGCCAACCCGATTGGAGTGGCTACACCTTC. Its protein product is CATSRGQPDWSGYTF.

The chain has TRBV18 and TRBJ2-7; D is perhaps TRBD1 (5 bases). The CDR3 runs 12 residues. From germline, CDR1 is KGHSH and CDR2 LQKENI. Trimming pared 2 bases from V and 7 bases from J, leaving 9 bases between. CDR3: CASSPLQEEQYF. CDR3 nucleotides: TGTGCCAGCTCACCATTACAGGAGGAGCAGTACTTC.

The chain has TRBV29-1 and TRBJ1-3; TRBD1 is a possible D gene (5 bases). V lost 0 bases and J lost 3, with 12 bases in between. The germline gives CDR1 SQVTM, CDR2 ANQGSEA. The CDR3 is 15 amino acids. This CDR3 is CSVEELQGYGNTIYF. The CDR3 DNA reads TGCAGCGTTGAAGAACTTCAGGGCTATGGAAACACCATATATTTT.

The chain joins TRBV5-1 to TRBJ2-3; D uncertain. This CDR3 region has 13 residues. With 1 base removed from V and 4 bases from J, the gap between germline ends came to 7 bases. Per the germline V gene, CDR1 is SGHRS and CDR2 is YFSETQ. The CDR3, as DNA: TGCGCCAGCAGCTTGAAGGATCCAGATACGCAGTATTTT. This gives the protein CASSLKDPDTQYF. The whole variable domain, filled in from reference TRBV5-1 and TRBJ2-3, reads KAGVTQTPRYLIKTRGQQVTLSCSPISGHRSVSWYQQTPGQGLQFLFEYFSETQRNKGNFPGRFSGRQFSNSRSEMNVSTLELGDSALYLCASSLKDPDTQYFGPGTRLTVL.

For this clone: It differs at one base from a far larger clone, so likely a read error. The J gene is TRBJ2-3, the V gene TRBV2; 7 bases agree with TRBD2. Germline trimming cut 5 bases from V and 2 bases from J; bases unmatched to any gene: 4. From germline, CDR1 is SNHLY and CDR2 FYNNEI. This CDR3 has 14 residues. Here the CDR3 reads CASSSGTTTDTQYF. CDR3 DNA: TGTGCCAGCAGTTCCGGGACTACCACAGATACGCAGTATTTT.

This clone turned up a few times. The rearrangement uses TRBV4-2 and TRBJ1-2; weak D call: TRBD1 (6 bases). This CDR3 contains 14 residues. The V and J ends lost 0 bases and 10 bases respectively, with 15 bases between them. The germline CDR1 and CDR2 sequences are LGHNA and YNFKEQ. The DNA for the CDR3 is TGTGCCAGCAGCCAAGACGACAGGAGTGGTTTCTACACCTTC. Encoded protein: CASSQDDRSGFYTF.

This clone was seen just once. The chain is built from TRBV20-1 and TRBJ2-1; D remains ambiguous. The V gene's germline CDR1 is DFQATT and CDR2 SNEGSKA (reference sequence). The ends were cut back, 3 bases at V and 10 bases at J, with 10 bases in the middle. CDR3 length: 11 amino acids. This CDR3 reads CSASGYSEQFF. The CDR3 DNA is TGCAGTGCTAGTGGGTATAGCGAGCAGTTCTTC.

The V gene is TRBV4-1, the J gene TRBJ2-1, with D possibly TRBD2 on 6 matching bases. Germline loops: CDR1 MGHRA, CDR2 YSYEKL. The CDR3 length is 18 residues. V shed 1 base and J shed 2 bases, with 18 bases lying between them. This CDR3 reads CASSQVDMGLITYNEQFF. CDR3 in DNA: TGCGCCAGCAGCCAAGTAGACATGGGACTTATAACCTACAATGAGCAGTTCTTC.

The chain uses TRBV4-3 and TRBJ1-1; possible D gene TRBD1, 5 bases. Trimming took 1 base from V and 4 from J, leaving 10 bases between them. The length of the CDR3 is 14 residues. From germline, CDR1 is LGHNA and CDR2 YSLEER. The chain's CDR3 is CASSQVRGVTEAFF. Written as DNA, the CDR3 is TGCGCCAGCAGCCAAGTGCGAGGGGTCACTGAAGCTTTCTTT.

V and J are TRBV5-4 and TRBJ1-6; TRBD1 might be the D (5 bases). This CDR3 is 16 amino acids long. V gave up 2 bases and J gave up 0 bases, with 9 bases separating them. Germline lookup yields CDR1 SGHNT and CDR2 YYREEE (reference sequence). The DNA for the CDR3 is TGTGCCAGCAGCTTTAAGGGGAGCTCCTATAATTCACCCCTCCACTTT. It is translated as CASSFKGSSYNSPLHF.

This sequence joins TRBV30 and TRBJ2-2, with 8 bases aligning to TRBD1. The V gene end was trimmed by 0 bases and the J gene end by 1 base; junction bases not matched to a gene: 1. CDR1 GTSNPN and CDR2 SVGIG come from the germline V gene (reference sequence). CDR3 length equals 15 residues. In DNA, the CDR3 is TGTGCCTGGAGTGTCAGGGGGCGGAACACCGGGGAGCTGTTTTTT. Residues: CAWSVRGRNTGELFF.

The chain links TRBV29-1 to TRBJ1-2; D is ambiguous. Trimming left V 0 bases short and J 10 bases short, with 24 bases between. The germline V gene encodes CDR1 SQVTM and CDR2 ANQGSEA. The CDR3 totals 16 residues. The CDR3 sequence: CSVEDLLAALHISYTF. The DNA for the CDR3 is TGCAGCGTTGAAGATCTATTGGCAGCCCTTCACATTTCCTACACCTTC.

This chain joins TRBV18 and TRBJ2-4, with unresolved D. Between the trimmed V and J ends, which lost 0 bases and 0 bases, there was a span of 3 bases. Germline V lookup: CDR1 KGHSH, CDR2 LQKENI. The CDR3 covers 14 residues. CDR3 DNA: TGTGCCAGCTCACCACCCGCAGCCAAAAACATTCAGTACTTC. The encoded protein is CASSPPAAKNIQYF.

This clone was seen a handful of times. V and J are TRBV29-1 and TRBJ1-2, with 7 bases lining up with TRBD1. Trimming took 3 bases from V and 6 from J; bases not matched to a gene: 7. The CDR3 sequence is 13 residues long. Germline V CDR1 and CDR2: SQVTM, ANQGSEA. The CDR3 sequence is CSVDRQGLNGYTF. DNA for the CDR3: TGCAGCGTTGATAGACAGGGTCTTAATGGCTACACCTTC.

The V call is TRBV30, the J call TRBJ1-1; D remains ambiguous. The length of the CDR3 is 12 residues. V shed 7 bases and J shed 6 bases, with 15 bases lying between them. CDR1 and CDR2 (germline): GTSNPN, SVGIG (reference sequence). Here the CDR3 DNA reads TGTGCCTTTCTAGCTGGAGCGGCTGAAGCTTTCTTT. It is translated as CAFLAGAAEAFF. Using reference TRBV30 and TRBJ1-1 for the parts outside the CDR3, the full variable domain is SQTIHQWPATLVQPVGSPLSLECTVEGTSNPNLYWYRQAAGRGLQLLFYSVGIGQISSEVPQNLSASRPQDRQFILSSKKLLLSDSGFYLCAFLAGAAEAFFGQGTRLTVV.

The chain carries TRBV5-6 and TRBJ2-5; D is uncertain. Germline CDR1 reads SGHDT; CDR2 reads YYEEEE. V lost 2 bases and J 5 bases, leaving 4 bases between the germline ends. The CDR3 consists of 11 residues. The CDR3, as DNA: TGTGCCAGCAGCTTCAGGGAGACCCAGTACTTC. Translating gives CASSFRETQYF. The entire variable domain, with the rest obtained from reference TRBV5-6 and TRBJ2-5, is as follows: DAGVTQSPTHLIKTRGQQVTLRCSPKSGHDTVSWYQQALGQGPQFIFQYYEEEERQRGNFPDRFSGHQFPNYSSELNVNALLLGDSALYLCASSFRETQYFGPGTRLLVL.

Concerning this clone itself: Other DNA sequences within the sample encode an identical CDR3. This chain connects TRBV29-1 to TRBJ1-1; D is unresolved. The CDR3 has 13 amino acids. From germline, CDR1 is SQVTM and CDR2 ANQGSEA. V gave up 2 bases and J gave up 0 bases, with 7 bases separating them. CDR3 region: CSVERRLNTEAFF. CDR3 sequence (DNA): TGCAGCGTTGAAAGGCGCCTGAACACTGAAGCTTTCTTT.

V gene TRBV7-2 combines with J gene TRBJ2-7; 8 bases are shared with TRBD2. Germline V gene data show CDR1 as SGHTA and CDR2 as FQGNSA. V lost 2 bases, J lost 2 bases, and 11 bases stayed unmatched. The CDR3 length is 17 residues. As DNA, the CDR3 is TGTGCCAGCAGCTTATCAGTAGCGGGGCCCCCCGCCTACGAGCAGTACTTC. The encoded protein is CASSLSVAGPPAYEQYF.

The chain has TRBV29-1 and TRBJ2-7, with 7 bases fitting TRBD1. This CDR3 has 13 residues. CDR1 SQVTM and CDR2 ANQGSEA come from the germline V gene. After removal of 7 bases from V and 5 bases from J, the junction contained 11 bases not matched to a gene. This chain's CDR3 is CSALRDRVDEQYF. In DNA form, the CDR3 reads TGCAGCGCCCTCCGAGACAGGGTGGACGAGCAGTACTTC.

The CDR3 DNA follows: TGCAGCGTTAGGGGGCGCGTACAAGAGACCCAGTACTTC. This codes for CSVRGRVQETQYF. The chain employs TRBV29-1 and TRBJ2-5; TRBD1 matches 7 bases. V shed 5 bases, J shed 2 bases, and the junction held 5 bases outside the gene matches. This CDR3 region has 13 residues. Per the germline V gene, CDR1 is SQVTM and CDR2 is ANQGSEA.

This chain uses TRBV29-1 with TRBJ2-7; the D gene is possibly TRBD1 (5 bases). Looked up from germline, CDR1 is SQVTM and CDR2 is ANQGSEA. The CDR3 consists of 15 residues. Trimming left V 3 bases short and J 0 bases short, with 15 bases between. This CDR3 reads CSVEVVRESSYEQYF. In DNA, the CDR3 is TGCAGCGTTGAGGTTGTCAGGGAAAGCTCCTACGAGCAGTACTTC.

The V gene is TRBV25-1, the J gene TRBJ1-6; D ambiguous. V lost 6 bases and J lost 7, with 7 bases in between. Germline values: CDR1 MGHDK, CDR2 SYGVNS. The CDR3 extends over 12 amino acids. Here the CDR3 reads CASREGNSPLHF. The CDR3 coding sequence is TGTGCCAGCAGAGAGGGAAATTCACCCCTCCACTTT.

The J gene is TRBJ2-7, the V gene TRBV5-6, with no clear D. V was pared by 0 bases and J by 4 bases, with 11 bases between. Germline V gene lookup returns CDR1 SGHDT and CDR2 YYEEEE. This CDR3 is built from 14 residues. The CDR3 is CASSLANSGYEQYF. CDR3 sequence (DNA): TGTGCCAGCAGCTTGGCCAACTCAGGTTACGAGCAGTACTTC. Based on the CDR3 plus reference TRBV5-6 and TRBJ2-7, the full variable domain is DAGVTQSPTHLIKTRGQQVTLRCSPKSGHDTVSWYQQALGQGPQFIFQYYEEEERQRGNFPDRFSGHQFPNYSSELNVNALLLGDSALYLCASSLANSGYEQYFGPGTRLTVT.

This clone was picked up a small number of times. V and J are TRBV29-1 and TRBJ2-1, with 11 nucleotides matching TRBD2. Germline assignment: CDR1 SQVTM and CDR2 ANQGSEA. Losses at the gene ends were 1 base for V and 5 bases for J; bases not matched to a gene: 10. The CDR3 has 17 residues. The chain's CDR3 is CSVEGMPSGGYNNEQFF. DNA for the CDR3: TGCAGCGTTGAAGGAATGCCTAGCGGGGGGTATAACAATGAGCAGTTCTTC.

Turning to this clone: In the same sample, other DNA sequences code for this CDR3. The V and J genes are TRBV30 and TRBJ2-6; D not certain. The CDR3 loop spans 12 amino acids. From germline, CDR1 is GTSNPN and CDR2 SVGIG (reference sequence). V gave up 5 bases and J gave up 2 bases, with 4 bases separating them. In nucleotides, the CDR3 is TGTGCCTGGTCGCCTGGGGCCAACGTCCTGACTTTC. Amino acids: CAWSPGANVLTF.

The gene calls are TRBV14 and TRBJ2-3; D possibly corresponds to TRBD1 (6 bases). CDR3 size: 14 residues. Germline CDR1 is SGHDN and CDR2 is FVKESK. Trimming took off 4 bases at V and 3 bases at J, with 11 bases between the two ends. Here the CDR3 reads CASSPIRGTDTQYF. In DNA form, the CDR3 reads TGTGCCAGCAGCCCTATCAGGGGTACAGATACGCAGTATTTT.

V is TRBV5-1 and J is TRBJ2-6; 9 bases fit TRBD1. The CDR3 extends over 17 amino acids. CDR1 SGHRS and CDR2 YFSETQ come from the germline V gene. V lost 2 bases, J lost 2 bases, and 5 bases stayed unmatched. CDR3 coding DNA: TGCGCCAGCAGCTTTTGGACAGGGGCACCTGGGGCCAACGTCCTGACTTTC. Protein sequence: CASSFWTGAPGANVLTF.

The rearrangement joins TRBV29-1 to TRBJ1-1; D not certain. The CDR3 contains 14 residues. Trimming pared 7 bases from V and 0 bases from J, leaving 15 bases between. Germline lookup yields CDR1 SQVTM and CDR2 ANQGSEA. The CDR3 loop reads CSAGTMSLNTEAFF. Written as DNA, the CDR3 is TGCAGCGCCGGAACCATGAGTCTGAACACTGAAGCTTTCTTT.